A single sample is the source of the 21 T cell receptor beta chains below, sequenced in a study of T cells in Graves' hyperthyroidism and ophthalmopathy. The TCR beta CDR3 regions underwent amplification using RNA transcripts as the source. An initial round of RT-PCR targeting the TCR CDR3 relied on the HTBI primer set. One entry per CDR3 protein, called by TCRdb with MiXCR from the multiplex PCR reads. Here the sample spans about 700,000 distinct CDR3 sequences, about 45% being singletons. Source material: peripheral blood or thyroid tissue (not recorded which). These receptors were collected from an adult man with Graves' disease, either hyperthyroidism or ophthalmopathy (not recorded which).

The chain has TRBV12-3 or TRBV12-4 and TRBJ1-5, with 9 bases lining up with TRBD1. J gave up 1 base and V 5 bases, and 9 bases lay outside the gene matches. The CDR3 length is 17 residues. The CDR3 region has the DNA TGTGCCAGCAGTCTCCGGACAGGGGAAATCAGCAATCAGCCCCAGCATTTT. It is translated as CASSLRTGEISNQPQHF.

This clonotype has just one count. The chain uses TRBV7-4 and TRBJ1-5; a weak D match, TRBD1 (5 bases). The V gene lost 3 bases and the J gene lost 7 bases, with 16 bases spanning the gap. Germline V CDR1 and CDR2: SGHVT, SQSDAQ. The CDR3 covers 15 residues. For the CDR3, the DNA is TGTGCCAGCAGCTTTGAGGGAGCGGGACGGCAGCCCCAGCATTTT. Protein product: CASSFEGAGRQPQHF.

This clonotype was detected a few times. A junction end diverges from the germline sequence, so it may reflect a read error. The gene calls are TRBV5-1 and TRBJ1-1; D not certain. This CDR3 is built from 16 residues. Germline assignment: CDR1 SGHRS and CDR2 YFSETQ. The CDR3 sequence: CASNQPPRPLTTEAFF. CDR3 nucleotides: TGTGCCAGCAACCAACCTCCCAGGCCTTTGACGACTGAAGCTTTCTTT. Complete variable domain (other parts from reference TRBV5-1 and TRBJ1-1): KAGVTQTPRYLIKTRGQQVTLSCSPISGHRSVSWYQQTPGQGLQFLFEYFSETQRNKGNFPGRFSGRQFSNSRSEMNVSTLELGDSALYLCASNQPPRPLTTEAFFGQGTRLTVV.

The chain combines TRBV19 with TRBJ2-7; 12 bases map to TRBD2. Germline values: CDR1 LNHDA, CDR2 SQIVND (reference sequence). V was clipped by 9 bases and J by 2 bases; unmatched bases: 5. This CDR3 comprises 14 residues. The CDR3 loop reads CASQTSGSTYEQYF. CDR3 sequence (DNA): TGTGCCAGCCAGACTAGCGGGAGTACCTACGAGCAGTACTTC.

This clonotype was picked up many times. This chain connects TRBV19 to TRBJ1-4, with D unresolved. V was pared by 7 bases and J by 3 bases, with 12 bases between. CDR1 and CDR2 (germline): LNHDA, SQIVND (reference sequence). The CDR3 is 14 residues long. CDR3 sequence (DNA): TGTGCCAGTACCGCCTCCTCGGCTAATGAAAAACTGTTTTTT. Its translation is CASTASSANEKLFF.

This clonotype showed up many times. The V and J genes are TRBV7-2 and TRBJ2-5, with D tentatively TRBD1 or TRBD2 (6 bases each). V was pared by 3 bases and J by 5 bases, with 13 bases between. This CDR3 comprises 14 residues. The V gene's germline CDR1 is SGHTA and CDR2 FQGNSA. The CDR3 DNA reads TGTGCCAGCAGCTTGGAAGGGGGGACGGAGACCCAGTACTTC. Translation gives CASSLEGGTETQYF.

This clonotype was seen many times. V is TRBV7-9 and J is TRBJ1-4, with D possibly TRBD1 on 6 matching bases. The CDR3 is made up of 12 amino acids. Trimming shortened V by 5 bases and J by 8 bases, and 9 bases separated the two germline ends. From germline, CDR1 is SEHNR and CDR2 FQNEAQ (reference sequence). CDR3 loop: CASSPGGEKLFF. As DNA, the CDR3 is TGTGCCAGCAGCCCGGGGGGCGAAAAACTGTTTTTT.

This clonotype has just a few counts. V usage is TRBV12-3 or TRBV12-4 and J usage is TRBJ2-7, with 7 bases identical to TRBD2. V dropped 7 bases and J dropped 6; count of bases not matched to a gene: 12. The length of the CDR3 is 14 residues. The CDR3 loop reads CASTRSHWGGEQYF. CDR3 sequence (DNA): TGTGCCAGCACCCGAAGTCATTGGGGGGGCGAGCAGTACTTC.

This clonotype was seen repeatedly, ten times or more. The junction does not match germline at one end; this may be a read error. The chain employs TRBV7-7 and TRBJ2-7, with 11 bases aligning to TRBD2. The CDR3 consists of 13 residues. Germline values: CDR1 SSHAT, CDR2 FNYEAQ (reference sequence). The CDR3 here is CASSPRLAGEQYF. Here the CDR3 DNA reads TGTGCTAGCAGCCCGAGACTAGCGGGGGAGCAGTACTTC.

This clonotype was found a few times. The V call is TRBV20-1, the J call TRBJ1-6; 8 bases match TRBD1. The CDR3 contains 15 residues. V shed 6 bases, J shed 6 bases, and the junction held 10 bases outside the gene matches. CDR1 and CDR2 (germline): DFQATT, SNEGSKA (reference sequence). As DNA, the CDR3 is TGCAGTGCGAGAACTGGACAGGGAACTAATTCACCCCTCCACTTT. Amino acid sequence: CSARTGQGTNSPLHF.

V and J are TRBV12-3 or TRBV12-4 and TRBJ2-5; TRBD2 aligns across 9 bases. The trim removed 7 bases at V and 2 bases at J, leaving 5 bases unmatched. The CDR3 spans 14 residues. The CDR3 loop reads CASMASGIQETQYF. For the CDR3, the DNA is TGTGCCAGCATGGCTAGCGGGATTCAAGAGACCCAGTACTTC.

The rearrangement links TRBV29-1 to TRBJ1-2, with 7 bases lining up with TRBD1. The junction had 7 bases not matched to a gene; V was cut back by 6 bases and J by 0 bases. The CDR3 extends over 14 amino acids. Per germline, CDR1 SQVTM and CDR2 ANQGSEA. The CDR3 DNA follows: TGCAGCGTAGACAGGGACACCACTAACTATGGCTACACCTTC. Protein sequence: CSVDRDTTNYGYTF. The complete variable domain, with remaining parts taken from reference TRBV29-1 and TRBJ1-2, reads SAVISQKPSRDICQRGTSLTIQCQVDSQVTMMFWYRQQPGQSLTLIATANQGSEATYESGFVIDKFPISRPNLTFSTLTVSNMSPEDSSIYLCSVDRDTTNYGYTFGSGTRLTVV.

V and J are TRBV15 and TRBJ2-7, with 7 bases that match TRBD2. Looked up from germline, CDR1 is LNHNV and CDR2 is YYDKDF (reference sequence). The CDR3 contains 15 residues. V shed 0 bases, J shed 3 bases, and the junction held 5 bases outside the gene matches. The CDR3 loop is CATSRDRGGSYEQYF. DNA of the CDR3: TGTGCCACCAGCAGAGATCGGGGCGGGAGCTACGAGCAGTACTTC.

This CDR3 reads CATSRTGRNQPQHF. The CDR3 DNA reads as TGTGCCACCTCTCGAACAGGGCGCAATCAGCCCCAGCATTTT. The chain recombines TRBV19 with TRBJ1-5; TRBD1 is a possible D gene (6 bases). Deletions cut 10 bases from V and 2 bases from J, with 15 bases between. Germline CDR1 LNHDA, CDR2 SQIVND (reference sequence). The CDR3 is 14 amino acids.

As concerns this clonotype: Just one base apart from a much larger clone, this may be a read error. The V and J genes are TRBV7-8 and TRBJ2-5, with 12 positions matching TRBD2. This CDR3 contains 16 residues. Germline CDR1 and CDR2: SGHVS and FQNEAQ. Germline trimming cut 4 bases from V and 7 bases from J; bases unmatched to any gene: 10. In DNA, the CDR3 is TGTGCCAGCAGCTCCGGACTAGCGGGAAGTCAGGGGACCCAGTACTTC. It is translated as CASSSGLAGSQGTQYF. Drawing the rest from reference TRBV7-8 and TRBJ2-5, the complete variable domain is GAGVSQSPRYKVAKRGQDVALRCDPISGHVSLFWYQQALGQGPEFLTYFQNEAQLDKSGLPSDRFFAERPEGSVSTLKIQRTQQEDSAVYLCASSSGLAGSQGTQYFGPGTRLLVL.

This clonotype was found a few times. J is TRBJ2-7 and V is TRBV10-3; D remains unclear. The CDR3 totals 12 residues. The germline V gene has CDR1 ENHRY and CDR2 SYGVKD. Trimming removed 2 bases from V and 8 bases from J, with 10 bases in between. DNA for the CDR3: TGTGCCATCAGTGAGACCCACATACAGCAGTACTTC. It is translated as CAISETHIQQYF.

The chain uses TRBV29-1 and TRBJ2-5; no clear D gene. Germline V gene data show CDR1 as SQVTM and CDR2 as ANQGSEA. This CDR3 region has 13 residues. Trimming shortened V by 8 bases and J by 2 bases, and 15 bases separated the two germline ends. CDR3 sequence (DNA): TGCAGCAGTTACGCTTCGGTGCAAGAGACCCAGTACTTC. Its translation is CSSYASVQETQYF.

The rearrangement links TRBV15 to TRBJ1-5; TRBD1 aligns across 9 bases. Germline CDR1 LNHNV, CDR2 YYDKDF (reference sequence). V shed 0 bases and J 6 bases; nucleotides not matched to a gene: 15. The CDR3 consists of 19 residues. CDR3 nucleotides: TGTGCCACCAGCAGAGATCTTGTACCGGGACAGGGATCGGTTCAGCCCCAGCATTTT. Translation gives CATSRDLVPGQGSVQPQHF.

A note on this clonotype: The conserved final phenylalanine or tryptophan is absent from the CDR3, which likely points to a read error. This chain links TRBV7-4 with TRBJ1-6; 8 bases line up with TRBD1. This CDR3 has 14 residues. The trim removed 7 bases at V and 7 bases at J, leaving 6 bases unmatched. The germline gives CDR1 SGHVT, CDR2 SQSDAQ. CDR3 DNA: TGTGCCAGCACGCGACAGGGGATCAATTCACCCCTCCACTTA. Protein: CASTRQGINSPLHL.

The count of this clonotype is one. The chain couples TRBV2 to TRBJ2-6; tentative D call: TRBD1 (5 bases). V dropped 4 bases and J dropped 2 bases, with 12 bases sitting between them. Germline CDR1 and CDR2: SNHLY and FYNNEI. This CDR3 has 16 residues. The DNA of the CDR3 is TGTGCCAGCAGTGGCACAGGCTACACTGGGGCCAACGTCCTGACTTTC. It translates to CASSGTGYTGANVLTF.

Comments on this clonotype: No conserved phenylalanine or tryptophan is present at the end of the CDR3, so a read error is the likely explanation. The chain couples TRBV5-1 to TRBJ2-7; the match to TRBD1 covers 7 bases. Germline V gene sequence: CDR1 SGHRS, CDR2 YFSETQ. J lost 6 bases, V lost 2 bases, and 2 bases had no gene match. The CDR3 sequence is 12 residues long. The CDR3, as DNA: TGCGCCAGCAGCTTAACAGGGGCCGAGCAGTACCTC. As protein: CASSLTGAEQYL.